This TCR beta chain was sequenced during a study of CD8 T cells in Susac syndrome. Overall study results and limits: The study's TCR sequencing and HLA analysis covered a relatively small number of individuals, and the study acknowledged this.

In the multiple sclerosis control group, patients were treatment-naive and had stable or active relapsing-remitting disease. The authors negatively isolated CD8+ and CD4+ T cells and FACS-enriched TEMRA cells. CDR3 size: 13 residues. The V end lost 1 base, the J end lost 8 bases, and 11 bases lay between the germline ends. The V gene's germline CDR1 is SGHTA and CDR2 FQGNSA. With random hexamers, reverse transcription was performed on about 0.5 to 1 ug of RNA. Coverage of TCR beta CDR3 amplification by immunoSEQ multiplex PCR extended to 54 Vbeta and 13 Jbeta. Via MiXCR, TCRdb re-called the immunoSEQ multiplex PCR reads, giving one row per CDR3 protein. Counted here are some 300,000 distinct CDR3 sequences, over 75% occurring once; the ten biggest clones make up 0.21%. Points on this clonotype: Its antigen is undetermined.

The chain links TRBV7-2 to TRBJ1-1; D gene ambiguous. The source of this sequence is a human donor with multiple sclerosis. The specimen was CD8+ T cells from PBMCs. CDR3 in amino acids: CASSLGSVSEAFF. The DNA for the CDR3 is TGTGCCAGCAGCTTAGGATCGGTCTCAGAAGCTTTCTTT.